The clone carrying this T cell receptor (beta chain) was picked up one time. Antigen unknown. The sample originates from a study of T cell responses to AZD1222 COVID-19 vaccine. Whole-study findings and limits: Possibly, clonal diversity was underestimated; donors were largely white British and included more females. Mapped onto spike, vaccine-associated CD4 TCRs spanned it and were dominant at 160-218 and 743-854.

Trimming took 5 bases from V and 11 from J; bases not matched to a gene: 7. This CDR3 has 14 amino acids. Germline CDR1 MDHEN, CDR2 SYDVKM. Libraries were prepared by immunoSEQ multiplex PCR; TCRdb keeps only in-frame clonotypes and omits some of them. The sample holds around 170,000 clones, about nine tenths seen once. The chain combines TRBV28 with TRBJ1-4; TRBD1 aligns across 11 bases. The sequence was collected from an adult in good health. The sample in question was peripheral blood, obtained on day 0 of AZD1222 vaccination. In DNA, the CDR3 is TGTGCCAGCAGTCAGGACAGGGGGCTGTGGAAACTGTTTTTT. Protein sequence: CASSQDRGLWKLFF.